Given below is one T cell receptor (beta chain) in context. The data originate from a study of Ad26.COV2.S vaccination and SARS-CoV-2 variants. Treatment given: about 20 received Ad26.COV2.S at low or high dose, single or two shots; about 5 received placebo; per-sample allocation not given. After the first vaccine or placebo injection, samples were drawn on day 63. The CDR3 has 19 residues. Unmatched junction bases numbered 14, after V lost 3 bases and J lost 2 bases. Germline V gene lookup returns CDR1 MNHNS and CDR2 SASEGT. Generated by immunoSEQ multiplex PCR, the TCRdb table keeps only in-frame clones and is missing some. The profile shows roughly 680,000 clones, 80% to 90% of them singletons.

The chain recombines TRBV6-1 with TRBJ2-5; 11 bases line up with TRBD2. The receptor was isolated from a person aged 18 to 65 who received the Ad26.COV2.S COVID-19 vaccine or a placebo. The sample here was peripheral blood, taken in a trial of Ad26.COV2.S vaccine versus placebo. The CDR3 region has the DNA TGTGCCAGCAGTGACCCCTCTAGCGGGAGGCTTTTGGGGCAAGAGACCCAGTACTTC. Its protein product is CASSDPSSGRLLGQETQYF.